This TCR beta chain was identified during a study of blood T cell repertoires in COVID-19 (TCRdb year 2020). About the investigation overall: Collaborator samples came from the United States, Italy and Spain and covered acute and convalescent phases of COVID-19. Deeply sampled blood TCRbeta repertoires from subjects exposed to, actively infected with, or recovered from COVID-19 were included in the dataset. The sample metadata nearly always contained a de-identified subject ID, COVID-19 status, age in years and sex. The repertoires were released in a freely available public database meant as a resource for research on the immune response to SARS-CoV-2. The prospective study material was composed of cDNA or gDNA derived from T cells, B-cell-depleted T cells, or PBMCs. Samples came from the ongoing ImmuneRACE study (first 160 participants) plus 1,254 subjects from 6 global collaborators. Where HLA class I and class II types were available, the types were taken from metadata supplied by the sample provider, not from assay-based typing.

Points the paper makes about the study in general: The quantity of clinical and demographic metadata differed by source and by participant and was supplied without curation.

TCRbeta CDR3 regions were amplified from genomic DNA by means of the immunoSEQ Assay, a bias-controlled multiplex PCR. The source study handled its data this way. The number of nucleated cells in each sample was estimated from the amplification of reference gene primers within the assay. Sequence reads were collapsed and filtered to measure the absolute abundance of every unique TCRbeta CDR3 rearrangement. Productive Simpson clonality was computed per sample as the square root of Simpson's diversity index over productive rearrangements. TCRdb re-hosts the immuneACCESS table, in-frame sequences only. Its copies lack some clones; in the studies checked, an unresolved V gene accounts for under half of them, and the cause for the rest is not known. D and trimming were read from the DNA, whereas the V and J calls and clone size are those reported in that table. This sample comprises about 430,000 clones, approximately 92% of them detected only once. 1.1% of the sample rests with the top ten.

A remark on this clone: The clone's antigen remains unknown. Per-base quality was not reported, and no clone a single base away is much larger than it.

Sequences SNHLY (CDR1) and FYNNEI (CDR2) are obtained from the germline V gene. From the cysteine through the phenylalanine, the CDR3 covers 11 amino acids. Kept here is only the CDR3 DNA, which spans 33 bases and is read in frame from base 1. The germline ends are 7 bases apart after V is trimmed by 7 bases and J by 4 bases. Enrolling through a virtual design, the prospective study's participants ranged in age from roughly 18 to 90 years and lived across about two dozen United States geographic areas. In the prospective study, participants were assigned to cohorts based on the clinical history participants reported in a screening survey and a study questionnaire. ImmuneRACE Cohort 3 recovered participants were defined by two consecutive negative NP/OP PCR tests, healthcare professional clearance, or symptom resolution. Each participant in the prospective study had whole blood, serum and a nasopharyngeal or oropharyngeal swab collected by mobile phlebotomists. Over a roughly two-month period, participants in the prospective study had the option of providing additional blood draws and questionnaires. Blood samples from the prospective study were shipped frozen or at room temperature prior to DNA extraction.

Specimen: PBMCs or T cells enriched from blood (not recorded which). The rearranged chain carries TRBV2 and TRBJ1-2, with the D gene not confidently named. This TCR was sampled from a man younger than 40 who had recovered from COVID-19. CDR3 reads: CASTVLYGYTF. The DNA sequence follows: TGTGCCAGCACGGTCCTCTATGGCTACACCTTC.